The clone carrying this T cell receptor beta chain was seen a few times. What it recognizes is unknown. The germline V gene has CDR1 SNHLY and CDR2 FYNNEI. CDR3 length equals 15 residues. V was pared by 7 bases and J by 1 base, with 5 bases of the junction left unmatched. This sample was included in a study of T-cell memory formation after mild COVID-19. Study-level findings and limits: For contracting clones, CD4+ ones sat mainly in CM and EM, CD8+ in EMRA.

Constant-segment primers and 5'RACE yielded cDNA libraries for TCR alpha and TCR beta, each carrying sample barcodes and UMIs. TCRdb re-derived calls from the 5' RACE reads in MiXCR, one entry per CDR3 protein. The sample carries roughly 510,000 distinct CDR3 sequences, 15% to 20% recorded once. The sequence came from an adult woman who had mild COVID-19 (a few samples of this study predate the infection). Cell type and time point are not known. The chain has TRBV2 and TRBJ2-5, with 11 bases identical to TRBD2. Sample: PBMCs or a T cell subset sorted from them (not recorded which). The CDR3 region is CASIPGLAVQETQYF. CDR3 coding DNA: TGTGCCAGCATTCCGGGACTAGCGGTCCAAGAGACCCAGTACTTC.